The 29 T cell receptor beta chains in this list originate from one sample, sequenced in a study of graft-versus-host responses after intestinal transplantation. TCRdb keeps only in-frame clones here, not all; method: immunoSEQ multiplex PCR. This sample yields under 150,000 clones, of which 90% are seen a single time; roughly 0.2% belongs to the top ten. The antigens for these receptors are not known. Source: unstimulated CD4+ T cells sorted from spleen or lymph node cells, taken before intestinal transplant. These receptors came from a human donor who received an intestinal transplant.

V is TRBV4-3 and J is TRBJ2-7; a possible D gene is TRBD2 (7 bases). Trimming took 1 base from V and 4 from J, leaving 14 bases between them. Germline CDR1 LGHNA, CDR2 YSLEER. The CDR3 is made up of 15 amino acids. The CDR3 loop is CASSQGSGEGYEQYF. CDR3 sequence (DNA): TGCGCCAGCAGCCAAGGCTCAGGGGAGGGGTACGAGCAGTACTTC.

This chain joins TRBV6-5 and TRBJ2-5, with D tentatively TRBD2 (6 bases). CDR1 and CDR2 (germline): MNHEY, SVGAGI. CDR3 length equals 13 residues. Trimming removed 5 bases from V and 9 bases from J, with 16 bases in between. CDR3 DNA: TGTGCCAGCAGTGCCCGGGACTCGGGTTCCCAGTACTTC. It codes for CASSARDSGSQYF.

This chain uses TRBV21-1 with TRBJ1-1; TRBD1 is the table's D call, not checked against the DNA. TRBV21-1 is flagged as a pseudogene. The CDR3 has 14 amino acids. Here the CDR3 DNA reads TGTGCCAGCAGCAAAAGGGGCAGGGGGGCTGAAGCTTTCTTT. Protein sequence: CASSKRGRGAEAFF.

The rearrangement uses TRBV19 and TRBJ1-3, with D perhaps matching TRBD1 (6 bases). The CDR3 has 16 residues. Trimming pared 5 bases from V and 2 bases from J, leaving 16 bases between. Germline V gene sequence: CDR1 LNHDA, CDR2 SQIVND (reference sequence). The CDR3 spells CASSPGGGLAGNTIYF. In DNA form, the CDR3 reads TGTGCCAGTAGTCCTGGGGGGGGGCTAGCTGGAAACACCATATATTTT.

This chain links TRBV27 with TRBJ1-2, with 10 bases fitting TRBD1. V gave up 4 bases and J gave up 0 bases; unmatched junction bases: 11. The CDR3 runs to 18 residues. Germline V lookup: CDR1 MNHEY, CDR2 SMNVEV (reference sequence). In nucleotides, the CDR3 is TGTGCCAGCAGTTCGACCAGGGACAGGGGATTAGCTAACTATGGCTACACCTTC. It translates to CASSSTRDRGLANYGYTF.

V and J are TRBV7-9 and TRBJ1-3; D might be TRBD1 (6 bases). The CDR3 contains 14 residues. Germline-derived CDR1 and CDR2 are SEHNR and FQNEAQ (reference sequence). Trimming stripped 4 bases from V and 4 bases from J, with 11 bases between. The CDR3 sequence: CASSYSGVGNTIYF. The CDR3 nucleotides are TGTGCCAGCAGCTATTCAGGGGTCGGAAACACCATATATTTT.

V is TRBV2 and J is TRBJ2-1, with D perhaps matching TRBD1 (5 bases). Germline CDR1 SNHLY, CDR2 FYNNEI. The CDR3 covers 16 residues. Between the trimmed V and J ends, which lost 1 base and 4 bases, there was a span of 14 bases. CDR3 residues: CASSEEEAGNYNEQFF. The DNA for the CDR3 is TGTGCCAGCAGTGAAGAAGAGGCAGGGAATTACAATGAGCAGTTCTTC. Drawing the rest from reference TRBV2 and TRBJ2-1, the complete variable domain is EPEVTQTPSHQVTQMGQEVILRCVPISNHLYFYWYRQILGQKVEFLVSFYNNEISEKSEIFDDQFSVERPDGSNFTLKIRSTKLEDSAMYFCASSEEEAGNYNEQFFGPGTRLTVL.

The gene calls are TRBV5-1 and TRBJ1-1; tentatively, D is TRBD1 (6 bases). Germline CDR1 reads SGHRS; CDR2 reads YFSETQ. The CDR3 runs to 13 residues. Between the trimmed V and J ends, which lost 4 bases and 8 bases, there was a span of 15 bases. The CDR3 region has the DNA TGCGCCAGCAGCCTGGAGGGACAAAAAGAAGCTTTCTTT. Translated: CASSLEGQKEAFF.

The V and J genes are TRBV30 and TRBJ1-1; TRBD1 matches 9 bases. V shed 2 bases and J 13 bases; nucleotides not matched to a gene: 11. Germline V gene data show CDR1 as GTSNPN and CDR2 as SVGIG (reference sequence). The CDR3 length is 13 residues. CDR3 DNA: TGTGCCTGGAGTACAATCGGACAGGGGCCTGGTTTCTTT. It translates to CAWSTIGQGPGFF.

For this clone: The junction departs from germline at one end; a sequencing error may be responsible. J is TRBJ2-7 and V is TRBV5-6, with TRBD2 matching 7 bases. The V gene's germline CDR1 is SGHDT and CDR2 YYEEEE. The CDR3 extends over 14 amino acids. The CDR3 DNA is TGTGCCAGCAGCTTGGCAGGGACTACCTACGCGCAGTACTTC. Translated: CASSLAGTTYAQYF.

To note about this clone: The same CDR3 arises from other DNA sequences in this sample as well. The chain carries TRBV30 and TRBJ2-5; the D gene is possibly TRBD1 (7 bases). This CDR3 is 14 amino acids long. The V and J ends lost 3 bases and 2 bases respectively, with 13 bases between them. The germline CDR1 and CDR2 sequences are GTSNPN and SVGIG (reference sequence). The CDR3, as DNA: TGTGCCTGGAGCGCGGGACAGCGACAAGAGACCCAGTACTTC. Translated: CAWSAGQRQETQYF.

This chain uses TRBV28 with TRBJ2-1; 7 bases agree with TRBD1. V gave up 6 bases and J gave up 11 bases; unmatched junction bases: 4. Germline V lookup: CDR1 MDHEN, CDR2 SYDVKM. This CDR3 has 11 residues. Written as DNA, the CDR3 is TGTGCCAGCAGGGGGACAGTAAAGCAGTTCTTC. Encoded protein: CASRGTVKQFF. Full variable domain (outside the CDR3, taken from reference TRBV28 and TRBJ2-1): DVKVTQSSRYLVKRTGEKVFLECVQDMDHENMFWYRQDPGLGLRLIYFSYDVKMKEKGDIPEGYSVSREKKERFSLILESASTNQTSMYLCASRGTVKQFFGPGTRLTVL.

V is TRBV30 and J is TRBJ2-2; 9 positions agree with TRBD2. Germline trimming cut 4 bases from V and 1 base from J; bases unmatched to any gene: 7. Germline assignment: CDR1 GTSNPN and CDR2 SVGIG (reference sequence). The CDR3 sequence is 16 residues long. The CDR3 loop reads CAWKGAGGMNTGELFF. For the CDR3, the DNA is TGTGCCTGGAAAGGAGCGGGGGGAATGAACACCGGGGAGCTGTTTTTT.

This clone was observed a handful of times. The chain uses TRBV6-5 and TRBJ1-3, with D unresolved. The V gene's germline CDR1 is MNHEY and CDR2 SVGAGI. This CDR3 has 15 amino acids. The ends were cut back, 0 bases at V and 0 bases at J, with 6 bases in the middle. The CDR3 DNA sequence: TGTGCCAGCAGTTACTCACTATCCTCTGGAAACACCATATATTTT. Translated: CASSYSLSSGNTIYF.

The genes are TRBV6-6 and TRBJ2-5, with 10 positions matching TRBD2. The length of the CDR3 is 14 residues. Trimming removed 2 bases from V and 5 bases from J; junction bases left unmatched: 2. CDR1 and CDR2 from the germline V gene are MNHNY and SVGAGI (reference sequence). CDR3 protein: CASSYGLAAETQYF. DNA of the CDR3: TGTGCCAGCAGTTACGGACTAGCGGCGGAGACCCAGTACTTC.

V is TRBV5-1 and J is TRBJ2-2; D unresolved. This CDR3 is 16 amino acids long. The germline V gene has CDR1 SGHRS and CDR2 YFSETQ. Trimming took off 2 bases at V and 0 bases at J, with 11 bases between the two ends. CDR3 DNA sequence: TGCGCCAGCAGCTTACGGGTGACGTCGAACACCGGGGAGCTGTTTTTT. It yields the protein CASSLRVTSNTGELFF.

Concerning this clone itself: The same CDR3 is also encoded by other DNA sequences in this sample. The CDR3 is CASSRDRGNQPQHF. The DNA of the CDR3 is TGTGCCAGCTCCAGGGACAGGGGGAATCAGCCCCAGCATTTT. The chain has TRBV18 and TRBJ1-5; 11 bases are a match to TRBD1. Germline CDR1 KGHSH, CDR2 LQKENI. Losses at the gene ends were 6 bases for V and 4 bases for J; bases not matched to a gene: 2. This CDR3 is 14 amino acids long.

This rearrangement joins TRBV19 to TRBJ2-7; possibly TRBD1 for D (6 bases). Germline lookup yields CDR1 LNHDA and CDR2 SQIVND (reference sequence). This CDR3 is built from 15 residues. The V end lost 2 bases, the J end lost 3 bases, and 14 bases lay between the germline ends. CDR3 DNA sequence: TGTGCCAGTAGTATATACAGGAAGGGGGTCTACGAGCAGTACTTC. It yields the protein CASSIYRKGVYEQYF. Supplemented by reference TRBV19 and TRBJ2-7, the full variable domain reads DGGITQSPKYLFRKEGQNVTLSCEQNLNHDAMYWYRQDPGQGLRLIYYSQIVNDFQKGDIAEGYSVSREKKESFPLTVTSAQKNPTAFYLCASSIYRKGVYEQYFGPGTRLTVT.

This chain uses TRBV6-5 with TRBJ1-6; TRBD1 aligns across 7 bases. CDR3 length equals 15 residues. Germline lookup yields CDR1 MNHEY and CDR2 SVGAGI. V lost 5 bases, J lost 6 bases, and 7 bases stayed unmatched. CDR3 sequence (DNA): TGTGCCAGCAGTGGGGTTCAGGGGGGTAATTCACCCCTCCACTTT. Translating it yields CASSGVQGGNSPLHF.

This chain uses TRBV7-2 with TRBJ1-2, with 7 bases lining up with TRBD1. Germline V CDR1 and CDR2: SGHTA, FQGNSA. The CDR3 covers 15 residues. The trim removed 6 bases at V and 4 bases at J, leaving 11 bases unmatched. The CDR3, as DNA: TGTGCCAGCAGTCGAATACAGGGGTCTTCCTATGGCTACACCTTC. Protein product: CASSRIQGSSYGYTF.

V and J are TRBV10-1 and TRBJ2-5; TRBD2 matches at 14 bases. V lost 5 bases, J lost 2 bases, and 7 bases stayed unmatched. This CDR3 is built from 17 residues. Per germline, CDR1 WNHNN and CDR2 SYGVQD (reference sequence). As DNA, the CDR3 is TGCGCCAGCAGTCCGGGACTAGCGGGGGTTTATCAAGAGACCCAGTACTTC. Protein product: CASSPGLAGVYQETQYF.

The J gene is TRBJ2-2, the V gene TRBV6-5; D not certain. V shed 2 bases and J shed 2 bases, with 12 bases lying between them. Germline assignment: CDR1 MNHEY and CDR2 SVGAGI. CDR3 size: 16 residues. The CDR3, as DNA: TGTGCCAGCAGTTACGCGTCCCAGGCAAACACCGGGGAGCTGTTTTTT. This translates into CASSYASQANTGELFF.

Here the CDR3 DNA reads TGTGCCAGCAGTTCCGGCACCGGGGAGCTGTTTTTT. It translates to CASSSGTGELFF. The chain joins TRBV27 to TRBJ2-2; D is ambiguous. Germline-derived CDR1 and CDR2 are MNHEY and SMNVEV (reference sequence). CDR3 length: 12 residues. Trimming removed 4 bases from V and 4 bases from J, with 4 bases in between.

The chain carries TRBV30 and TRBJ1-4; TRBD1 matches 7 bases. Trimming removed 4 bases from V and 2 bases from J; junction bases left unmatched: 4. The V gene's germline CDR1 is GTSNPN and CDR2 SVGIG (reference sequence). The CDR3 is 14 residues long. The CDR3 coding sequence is TGTGCCTGGACCGAGGGGGCCACTAATGAAAAACTGTTTTTT. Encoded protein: CAWTEGATNEKLFF.

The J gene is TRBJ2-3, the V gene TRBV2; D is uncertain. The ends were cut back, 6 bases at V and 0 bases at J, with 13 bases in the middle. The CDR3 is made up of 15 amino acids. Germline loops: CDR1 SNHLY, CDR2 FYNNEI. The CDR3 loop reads CASRARISSTDTQYF. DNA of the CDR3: TGTGCCAGCAGAGCTAGGATATCTAGCACAGATACGCAGTATTTT.

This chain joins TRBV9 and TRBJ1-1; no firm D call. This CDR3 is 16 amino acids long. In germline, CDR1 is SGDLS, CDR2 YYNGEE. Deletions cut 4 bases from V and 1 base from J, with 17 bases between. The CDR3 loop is CASSPRRGSRNTEAFF. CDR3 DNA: TGTGCCAGCAGCCCCCGTAGAGGGTCCCGGAACACTGAAGCTTTCTTT.

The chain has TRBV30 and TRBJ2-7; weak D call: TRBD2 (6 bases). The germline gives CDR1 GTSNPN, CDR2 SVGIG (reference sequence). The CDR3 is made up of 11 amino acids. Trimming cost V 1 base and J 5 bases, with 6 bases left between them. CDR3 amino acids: CAWSGRDEQYF. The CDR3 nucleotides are TGTGCCTGGAGTGGGAGGGACGAGCAGTACTTC.

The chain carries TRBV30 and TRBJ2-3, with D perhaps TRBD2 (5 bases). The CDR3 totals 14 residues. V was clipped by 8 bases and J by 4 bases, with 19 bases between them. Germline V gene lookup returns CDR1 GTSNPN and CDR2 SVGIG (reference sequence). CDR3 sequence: CAGSRLGGADTQYF. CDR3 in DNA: TGTGCCGGGTCCAGGCTAGGAGGTGCAGATACGCAGTATTTT. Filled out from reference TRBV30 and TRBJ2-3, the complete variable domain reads SQTIHQWPATLVQPVGSPLSLECTVEGTSNPNLYWYRQAAGRGLQLLFYSVGIGQISSEVPQNLSASRPQDRQFILSSKKLLLSDSGFYLCAGSRLGGADTQYFGPGTRLTVL.

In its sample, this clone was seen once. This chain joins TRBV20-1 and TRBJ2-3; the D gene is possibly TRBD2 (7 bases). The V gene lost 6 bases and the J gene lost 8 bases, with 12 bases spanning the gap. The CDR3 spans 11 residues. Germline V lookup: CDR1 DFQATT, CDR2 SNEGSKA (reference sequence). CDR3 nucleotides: TGCAGTGCCCCGGGGGGCGCTACGCAGTATTTT. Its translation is CSAPGGATQYF.